The clone carrying this T cell receptor beta chain was picked up a small number of times. From the 5' RACE reads, TCRdb called clonotypes with MiXCR, one entry per CDR3 protein. The table has 110,000 or so distinct CDR3 sequences, 11% seen once. The data belong to a study of spatial heterogeneity in lung cancer. Turning to the study itself: The cohort: over 65 early-stage, untreated non-small cell lung cancer patients. Alpha-chain detections were consistently fewer than beta-chain detections among the sequences.

Sample time point: blood at routine non-recurrence follow-up after resection. The germline V gene encodes CDR1 KGHDR and CDR2 SFDVKD. The CDR3 covers 13 residues. Trimming removed 7 bases from V and 3 bases from J, with 11 bases in between. The genes are TRBV24-1 and TRBJ1-1; maybe TRBD1 (5 bases). The sequence came from a female donor with early-stage non-small cell lung cancer. The specimen was PBMCs, collected at follow-up. CDR3 DNA sequence: TGTGCCACCAGAACAACAGGAGACACTGAAGCTTTCTTT. Residues: CATRTTGDTEAFF.